One sample yielded the 2 T cell receptor beta chains listed below, sequenced in a study of cytomegalovirus exposure and HLA in healthy donors. The PCR contained 60 Vbeta and 13 Jbeta primers. Libraries were prepared by immunoSEQ multiplex PCR; TCRdb keeps only in-frame clonotypes and omits some of them. The data contain 100,000 to 150,000 clones, around 84% of them singletons. The sample consisted of PBMCs. The origin of the receptors is a man aged 45-60 years in good health and CMV-seronegative.

Here the CDR3 reads CASWANTEAFF. In nucleotides, the CDR3 is TGTGCCAGTTGGGCGAACACTGAAGCTTTCTTT. The chain recombines TRBV19 with TRBJ1-1, with D unresolved. Trimming removed 8 bases from V and 1 base from J, with 5 bases in between. This CDR3 comprises 11 residues. The germline gives CDR1 LNHDA, CDR2 SQIVND (reference sequence).

V and J are TRBV4-1 and TRBJ1-2; D perhaps matches TRBD1 (5 bases). V was trimmed by 1 base and J by 0 bases, leaving 15 bases between them. This CDR3 is built from 17 residues. Germline V CDR1 and CDR2: MGHRA, YSYEKL. CDR3 protein: CASSQGVSRASNYGYTF. CDR3 bases: TGCGCCAGCAGCCAAGGGGTTAGCAGGGCGTCTAACTATGGCTACACCTTC.